This T cell receptor (beta chain) was captured in a study of naive and memory T cell subsets. Findings and caveats of the study: RNA-based TCR counts may shift with T cell activation and differentiation. Possibly reflecting memory cells re-expressing CD45RA, a few larger clonotypes occurred in naive repertoires, especially CD8.

The length of the CDR3 is 14 residues. The trim removed 4 bases at V and 0 bases at J, leaving 3 bases unmatched. Germline CDR1 is SQVTM and CDR2 is ANQGSEA. For this clonotype: Its antigen is as yet unknown.

CD8 T cells were positively selected from what remained after CD4 positive selection. Cells stained for CD3, CD4, CD8, CD45RA and CD27 were sorted into four subsets. An equimolar mix of two oligonucleotides served as the beta constant-region primer for TRBC1 and TRBC2. Nested alpha and beta constant-region primers with the SP2 primer drove four PCR rounds on ligated cDNA. An oligonucleotide with the SP2 primer and a 12-nucleotide UMI was ligated to the cDNA 3' end. TCRdb re-called the UMI-ligation and nested PCR reads with MiXCR, one entry per CDR3 protein. The top ten clones hold 2.5% to 3% of a sample with about 100,000 distinct CDR3 sequences, 14% of them seen once.

The sample taken for sequencing was naive CD8+ T cells from blood. The origin of this receptor is a human donor in good health. The genes are TRBV29-1 and TRBJ2-7; 10 bases map to TRBD2. Here the CDR3 DNA reads TGCAGCGTTGCGACTAGCGGGTACTCCTACGAGCAGTACTTC. Translating it yields CSVATSGYSYEQYF.